Below, 11 T cell receptor beta chains from the same sample are listed, as sequenced in a study of PD-1 blockade in classical Hodgkin lymphoma. Each patient's relapse followed autologous stem cell transplantation, and brentuximab vedotin exposure varied. Assay used: immunoSEQ multiplex PCR; TCRdb lists only in-frame clones, some missing. Of approximately 6,900 clones in the sample, about 86% were seen once. The sample in question was peripheral blood mononuclear cells (PBMCs), obtained before the second cycle of nivolumab. These receptor sequences come from a human donor with classical Hodgkin lymphoma.

This clone is labeled hyperexpanded. This sequence joins TRBV15 and TRBJ1-1; TRBD1 aligns across 7 bases. V was clipped by 0 bases and J by 5 bases; unmatched bases: 6. Germline V gives CDR1 LNHNV, CDR2 YYDKDF (reference sequence). The CDR3 is made up of 15 amino acids. CDR3 in DNA: TGTGCCACCAGCAGAGATAGGGCAGGGGGTACTGAAGCTTTCTTT. Protein sequence: CATSRDRAGGTEAFF.

In its sample, this clone was seen once. The chain is built from TRBV18 and TRBJ1-1; D may be TRBD1 (6 bases). The CDR3 length is 15 residues. Germline V gene lookup returns CDR1 KGHSH and CDR2 LQKENI. Between the trimmed V and J ends, which lost 2 bases and 1 base, there was a span of 11 bases. The CDR3 bases are TGTGCCAGCTCACCAACACAGGGTAGGAACACTGAAGCTTTCTTT. This encodes CASSPTQGRNTEAFF.

This clone showed up just once. The chain joins TRBV7-8 to TRBJ1-5; D is unresolved. Between the trimmed V and J ends, which lost 5 bases and 0 bases, there was a span of 14 bases. The germline CDR1 and CDR2 sequences are SGHVS and FQNEAQ. CDR3 length equals 16 residues. CDR3 amino acids: CASSPGQSLSNQPQHF. The CDR3 DNA follows: TGTGCCAGCAGCCCTGGGCAGAGCCTTAGCAATCAGCCCCAGCATTTT.

The genes are TRBV10-1 and TRBJ2-2, with D uncertain. Germline values: CDR1 WNHNN, CDR2 SYGVQD (reference sequence). The CDR3 is 14 amino acids. V lost 5 bases and J 4 bases, leaving 11 bases between the germline ends. CDR3 sequence reads: CASSNTGTTGELFF. CDR3 sequence (DNA): TGCGCCAGCAGTAATACCGGAACCACCGGGGAGCTGTTTTTT.

The V call is TRBV6-5, the J call TRBJ1-1; TRBD1 might be the D (6 bases). V was pared by 2 bases and J by 1 base, with 14 bases between. This CDR3 comprises 16 residues. The germline V gene encodes CDR1 MNHEY and CDR2 SVGAGI. CDR3 loop: CASSYVGGTSNTEAFF. DNA for the CDR3: TGTGCCAGCAGTTACGTGGGGGGGACATCGAACACTGAAGCTTTCTTT.

CDR3 loop: CAISLRSGGYNEQFF. For the CDR3, the DNA is TGTGCCATCAGCCTTAGGAGCGGGGGTTACAATGAGCAGTTCTTC. The chain is built from TRBV10-3 and TRBJ2-1; TRBD2 matches at 8 bases. V shed 6 bases, J shed 4 bases, and the junction held 8 bases outside the gene matches. From germline, CDR1 is ENHRY and CDR2 SYGVKD. The CDR3 spans 15 residues.

This chain links TRBV11-1 with TRBJ2-1; D possibly corresponds to TRBD1 (5 bases). V was clipped by 7 bases and J by 9 bases, with 22 bases between them. CDR1 is SGHAT and CDR2 is FQDESV in the germline V gene (reference sequence). This CDR3 contains 15 residues. The CDR3 region is CASTRYLTAYSEQFF. CDR3 DNA sequence: TGTGCCAGCACCCGTTACCTGACAGCGTATAGTGAGCAGTTCTTC.

This chain connects TRBV10-1 to TRBJ1-1, with D unclear. CDR3 length: 13 residues. Germline CDR1 is WNHNN and CDR2 is SYGVQD (reference sequence). V was clipped by 4 bases and J by 4 bases, with 10 bases between them. CDR3 protein: CASSAVGFTEAFF. CDR3 nucleotide sequence: TGCGCCAGCAGTGCGGTAGGGTTCACTGAAGCTTTCTTT.

The genes are TRBV10-3 and TRBJ1-5, with unresolved D. The CDR3 sequence is 14 residues long. Trimming cost V 3 bases and J 7 bases, with 13 bases left between them. CDR1 and CDR2 from the germline V gene are ENHRY and SYGVKD. The CDR3 spells CAISDHGFVQPQHF. The DNA for the CDR3 is TGTGCCATCAGTGATCATGGATTCGTGCAGCCCCAGCATTTT.

This clone was observed a few times. The J gene is TRBJ2-3, the V gene TRBV5-4, with 11 bases lining up with TRBD2. There are 15 residues in the CDR3. V was clipped by 5 bases and J by 1 base; unmatched bases: 3. The germline V gene encodes CDR1 SGHNT and CDR2 YYREEE (reference sequence). CDR3 sequence reads: CASSPSGGRTDTQYF. CDR3 coding DNA: TGTGCCAGCAGTCCTAGCGGGGGGCGCACAGATACGCAGTATTTT.

V gene TRBV6-6 combines with J gene TRBJ1-2, with D unresolved. Per germline, CDR1 MNHNY and CDR2 SVGAGI (reference sequence). There are 13 residues in the CDR3. Trimming stripped 0 bases from V and 6 bases from J, with 8 bases between. CDR3 in amino acids: CASSYSAKNGYTF. CDR3 coding DNA: TGTGCCAGCAGTTACTCGGCGAAAAATGGCTACACCTTC.